This T cell receptor (beta chain) was found in a study of blood T cell repertoires in COVID-19. Only in-frame clones appear in the TCRdb table, and some are missing; sequencing was by immunoSEQ multiplex PCR. This table has about 180,000 clones, roughly 85% appearing once. The CDR3 has 14 residues. V lost 3 bases and J lost 5; bases outside the gene matches: 6. In germline, CDR1 is ENHRY, CDR2 SYGVKD. Participant age was about 18 to 89 years, and participants resided in about two dozen US areas. Grouping used clinical history reported by participants in a survey and questionnaire. The sample was PBMCs or T cells enriched from blood (not recorded which). This TCR was sampled from a man between 60 and 75 years old who had recovered from COVID-19. The chain joins TRBV10-3 to TRBJ1-2; TRBD1 aligns across 7 bases. The CDR3 protein is CAISDRGQQYGYTF. The CDR3 DNA is TGTGCCATCAGTGACAGGGGACAGCAATATGGCTACACCTTC.